This entry lists 15 T cell receptor beta chains sequenced from one sample in a study of shared clonotypes between healthy human individuals. Measured with immunoSEQ multiplex PCR; TCRdb has only the in-frame clones, and not every one. The data hold some 2,500,000 clones, with over 85% observed a single time. Sequenced input: naive CD4+ T cells from PBMCs. Subset of the sample: CD45RA+ positively selected. Receptors were obtained from a man between 18 and 29 years old in good health. Some clones in this sample may be carry-over from other donors' samples.

Comment on this clone: The same CDR3 is also encoded by other DNA sequences in this sample. The V and J genes are TRBV5-6 and TRBJ1-4; D gene uncertain. The germline gives CDR1 SGHDT, CDR2 YYEEEE. CDR3 length equals 13 residues. Trimming shortened V by 0 bases and J by 7 bases, and 7 bases separated the two germline ends. CDR3 region: CASSLGTAEKLFF. The CDR3 region has the DNA TGTGCCAGCAGCTTGGGGACCGCTGAAAAACTGTTTTTT.

This chain connects TRBV5-8 to TRBJ2-7; D not certain. Germline assignment: CDR1 SGHTS and CDR2 YDEGEE. V lost 3 bases to trimming and J lost 0 bases, with 10 bases between them. This CDR3 comprises 14 residues. DNA of the CDR3: TGTGCCAGCAGCTCGACGGTAAGCTCCTACGAGCAGTACTTC. Protein: CASSSTVSSYEQYF.

The chain has TRBV28 and TRBJ1-2; weak D call: TRBD1 (5 bases). V lost 3 bases and J 4 bases, leaving 12 bases between the germline ends. The CDR3 runs to 14 residues. Germline CDR1 reads MDHEN; CDR2 reads SYDVKM. CDR3 in amino acids: CASSFGGVSYGYTF. Written as DNA, the CDR3 is TGTGCCAGCAGTTTCGGGGGGGTGAGCTATGGCTACACCTTC.

The rearrangement links TRBV7-9 to TRBJ2-3, with 12 bases that match TRBD1. V was clipped by 7 bases and J by 3 bases; unmatched bases: 8. CDR1 is SEHNR and CDR2 is FQNEAQ in the germline V gene (reference sequence). The CDR3 spans 16 residues. The CDR3 here is CASTVPGQGATDTQYF. CDR3 nucleotides: TGTGCCAGCACCGTCCCGGGACAGGGGGCGACAGATACGCAGTATTTT.

A note on this clone: Other DNA sequences in the sample encode the same CDR3. J is TRBJ1-5 and V is TRBV30; D gene unclear. This CDR3 region has 13 residues. Looked up from germline, CDR1 is GTSNPN and CDR2 is SVGIG (reference sequence). The V end lost 2 bases, the J end lost 5 bases, and 10 bases lay between the germline ends. This CDR3 is CAWSNTNDQPQHF. The CDR3 region has the DNA TGTGCCTGGAGTAACACGAATGATCAGCCCCAGCATTTT.

As for this clone: In the same sample, other DNA sequences code for this CDR3. The chain joins TRBV5-1 to TRBJ2-3; 15 bases match TRBD2. J gave up 3 bases and V 4 bases, and 3 bases lay outside the gene matches. This CDR3 has 16 amino acids. CDR1 SGHRS and CDR2 YFSETQ come from the germline V gene. The CDR3 is CASSTGTSGRTDTQYF. Written as DNA, the CDR3 is TGCGCCAGCAGCACAGGGACTAGCGGGAGGACAGATACGCAGTATTTT. The variable domain in full, completed from reference TRBV5-1 and TRBJ2-3, reads KAGVTQTPRYLIKTRGQQVTLSCSPISGHRSVSWYQQTPGQGLQFLFEYFSETQRNKGNFPGRFSGRQFSNSRSEMNVSTLELGDSALYLCASSTGTSGRTDTQYFGPGTRLTVL.

The chain carries TRBV7-2 and TRBJ2-2; D unclear. The CDR3 has 14 amino acids. Germline CDR1 reads SGHTA; CDR2 reads FQGNSA. The germline V and J ends were trimmed by 1 base and 10 bases, with 13 bases remaining between them. The CDR3 sequence: CASSLDGPDMELFF. Here the CDR3 DNA reads TGTGCCAGCAGCTTAGACGGCCCGGATATGGAGCTGTTTTTT.

The rearrangement joins TRBV28 to TRBJ2-7; possibly TRBD1 or TRBD2 for D (5 bases each). V was clipped by 10 bases and J by 0 bases, with 16 bases between them. The length of the CDR3 is 14 residues. Germline V lookup: CDR1 MDHEN, CDR2 SYDVKM. The CDR3 loop reads CATQAAGTSYEQYF. CDR3 bases: TGTGCCACCCAGGCGGCAGGGACCTCCTACGAGCAGTACTTC.

In DNA, the CDR3 is TGTGCCAGCTCACCCGCCGGCCCCCCAGATACGCAGTATTTT. Translated: CASSPAGPPDTQYF. The chain has TRBV18 and TRBJ2-3; no firm D call. Germline CDR1 is KGHSH and CDR2 is LQKENI. The CDR3 sequence is 14 residues long. V lost 3 bases, J lost 4 bases, and 11 bases lay in between. The whole variable domain, filled in from reference TRBV18 and TRBJ2-3, reads NAGVMQNPRHLVRRRGQEARLRCSPMKGHSHVYWYRQLPEEGLKFMVYLQKENIIDESGMPKERFSAEFPKEGPSILRIQQVVRGDSAAYFCASSPAGPPDTQYFGPGTRLTVL.

This sequence joins TRBV18 and TRBJ2-7; perhaps TRBD2 as D (5 bases). The germline V and J ends were trimmed by 3 bases and 3 bases, with 21 bases remaining between them. CDR3 size: 17 residues. Germline CDR1 is KGHSH and CDR2 is LQKENI. CDR3 sequence (DNA): TGTGCCAGCTCACCGGTCGCCCTAGCCGATACTTTCTACGAGCAGTACTTC. Amino acids: CASSPVALADTFYEQYF.

The genes are TRBV29-1 and TRBJ2-2; no clear D. V was trimmed by 5 bases and J by 1 base, leaving 8 bases between them. The germline V gene has CDR1 SQVTM and CDR2 ANQGSEA. CDR3 length equals 13 residues. CDR3 protein: CSVLRVNTGELFF. Here the CDR3 DNA reads TGCAGCGTTCTAAGGGTGAACACCGGGGAGCTGTTTTTT.

J is TRBJ1-3 and V is TRBV25-1; D might be TRBD1 (6 bases). CDR3 length: 16 amino acids. The germline V gene has CDR1 MGHDK and CDR2 SYGVNS. Between the trimmed V and J ends, which lost 2 bases and 4 bases, there was a span of 15 bases. As DNA, the CDR3 is TGTGCCAGCAGTGAAATCGGGGGCGCGGGAGGAAACACCATATATTTT. This gives the protein CASSEIGGAGGNTIYF.

The chain carries TRBV9 and TRBJ2-7; D is perhaps TRBD1 or TRBD2 (5 bases each). The CDR3 sequence is 14 residues long. Germline V lookup: CDR1 SGDLS, CDR2 YYNGEE. Trimming took 2 bases from V and 2 from J, leaving 11 bases between them. CDR3 coding DNA: TGTGCCAGCAGCGTCGACAGCGGCCCCTACGAGCAGTACTTC. This encodes CASSVDSGPYEQYF.

This chain uses TRBV5-1 with TRBJ2-5; 7 bases map to TRBD1. This CDR3 region has 13 residues. Germline loops: CDR1 SGHRS, CDR2 YFSETQ. V was clipped by 4 bases and J by 5 bases; unmatched bases: 5. The CDR3 DNA reads TGCGCCAGCAGCCAGAGGGGGCCGGAGACCCAGTACTTC. Protein: CASSQRGPETQYF. Full variable domain (remainder filled in from reference TRBV5-1 and TRBJ2-5): KAGVTQTPRYLIKTRGQQVTLSCSPISGHRSVSWYQQTPGQGLQFLFEYFSETQRNKGNFPGRFSGRQFSNSRSEMNVSTLELGDSALYLCASSQRGPETQYFGPGTRLLVL.

This clone occurred once. This sequence joins TRBV5-1 and TRBJ2-1, with 14 bases lining up with TRBD2. This CDR3 comprises 17 residues. Trimming removed 0 bases from V and 8 bases from J; junction bases left unmatched: 7. The germline V gene encodes CDR1 SGHRS and CDR2 YFSETQ. The CDR3 region is CASSLGRLAGGPDEQFF. The CDR3 DNA reads TGCGCCAGCAGCTTGGGACGACTAGCGGGAGGGCCCGATGAGCAGTTCTTC. Based on the CDR3 plus reference TRBV5-1 and TRBJ2-1, the full variable domain is KAGVTQTPRYLIKTRGQQVTLSCSPISGHRSVSWYQQTPGQGLQFLFEYFSETQRNKGNFPGRFSGRQFSNSRSEMNVSTLELGDSALYLCASSLGRLAGGPDEQFFGPGTRLTVL.